The rows below give T cell receptor beta chains drawn from one sample of a study of cytomegalovirus exposure and HLA in healthy donors. This table comes from immunoSEQ multiplex PCR, and its TCRdb copy is limited to in-frame clones, with some not included. The table records roughly 120,000 clones, around 70% of them present only once. The sample taken for sequencing was PBMCs. The receptor source for this set is a woman aged 50 to 65 in good health and CMV-seropositive. Each CDR3 is given with its conserved first and last residue. The order of the fields is CDR3 DNA, CDR3 protein, CDR3 length, D gene, clone size, J gene, V gene. The D gene is left open where the match is weak. Only some rows state a clone size, as once, few, many or a class for expanded clones.

CDR3 DNA: TGTGCCAGTAGTTGGACTGGGAATCAGCCCCAGCATTTT
CDR3 protein: CASSWTGNQPQHF
CDR3 length: 13
D gene: NA
clone size: few
J gene: TRBJ1-5
V gene: TRBV19

CDR3 DNA: TGCGCCAGCAGCTTCGCTGAACTAGCGGGGGGGCTCGAGCAGTACTTC
CDR3 protein: CASSFAELAGGLEQYF
CDR3 length: 16
D gene: TRBD2
clone size: NA
J gene: TRBJ2-7
V gene: TRBV5-1

CDR3 DNA: TGTGCCAGCAGTGGGCAGGGTAGCAATCAGCCCCAGCATTTT
CDR3 protein: CASSGQGSNQPQHF
CDR3 length: 14
D gene: NA
clone size: few
J gene: TRBJ1-5
V gene: TRBV2

CDR3 DNA: TGTGCCAGCAGTCCGCGTAGGGGGACGAGTGAGACCCAGTACTTC
CDR3 protein: CASSPRRGTSETQYF
CDR3 length: 15
D gene: NA
clone size: NA
J gene: TRBJ2-5
V gene: TRBV25-1

CDR3 DNA: TGTGCCAGCAGTTCTCCAAGGGGGAACACTGAAGCTTTCTTT
CDR3 protein: CASSSPRGNTEAFF
CDR3 length: 14
D gene: NA
clone size: NA
J gene: TRBJ1-1
V gene: TRBV6-5

CDR3 DNA: TGTGCCAGCAGTACTATTTCCCTTGGATGGGGCAGTAGCACAGATACGCAGTATTTT
CDR3 protein: CASSTISLGWGSSTDTQYF
CDR3 length: 19
D gene: NA
clone size: NA
J gene: TRBJ2-3
V gene: TRBV28

CDR3 DNA: TGCGCCAGCAGCTCGAGAGGCAGCGCAAGCTCCTATAATTCACCCCTCCACTTT
CDR3 protein: CASSSRGSASSYNSPLHF
CDR3 length: 18
D gene: NA
clone size: NA
J gene: TRBJ1-6
V gene: TRBV5-1

CDR3 DNA: TGTGCCTGGAGTGATAAGCGGGGGGAGCAGTTCTTC
CDR3 protein: CAWSDKRGEQFF
CDR3 length: 12
D gene: TRBD2
clone size: NA
J gene: TRBJ2-1
V gene: TRBV30

CDR3 DNA: TGTGCCAGCAGCTTACTAGAGACCCAGTACTTC
CDR3 protein: CASSLLETQYF
CDR3 length: 11
D gene: NA
clone size: NA
J gene: TRBJ2-5
V gene: TRBV7-6

CDR3 DNA: TGTGCCAGCAGCCCAAGGACAGGGTGGGATACGCAGTATTTT
CDR3 protein: CASSPRTGWDTQYF
CDR3 length: 14
D gene: TRBD1
clone size: NA
J gene: TRBJ2-3
V gene: TRBV7-9

CDR3 DNA: TGTGCCAGCAGAATGAGACAGGAAGAGCAGTACTTC
CDR3 protein: CASRMRQEEQYF
CDR3 length: 12
D gene: NA
clone size: NA
J gene: TRBJ2-7
V gene: TRBV7-9

CDR3 DNA: TGTGCCAGCAGCGAAACGCAGGTTCAGCCCCAGCATTTT
CDR3 protein: CASSETQVQPQHF
CDR3 length: 13
D gene: NA
clone size: NA
J gene: TRBJ1-5
V gene: TRBV2

CDR3 DNA: TGTGCCAGCAGCGTATCTAGCGGGGGGTTGTACGAGCAGTACTTC
CDR3 protein: CASSVSSGGLYEQYF
CDR3 length: 15
D gene: TRBD2
clone size: NA
J gene: TRBJ2-7
V gene: TRBV7-2

CDR3 DNA: TGTGCCAGTAGCGACAGGGGTAACTATGGCTACACCTTC
CDR3 protein: CASSDRGNYGYTF
CDR3 length: 13
D gene: TRBD1
clone size: NA
J gene: TRBJ1-2
V gene: TRBV19

CDR3 DNA: TGTGCCAGCAACCGCGGGATAGGCTATGGCTACACCTTC
CDR3 protein: CASNRGIGYGYTF
CDR3 length: 13
D gene: NA
clone size: NA
J gene: TRBJ1-2
V gene: TRBV7-2

CDR3 DNA: TGTGCCAGCAGCCCTAGGACAGCTACTGAAGCTTTCTTT
CDR3 protein: CASSPRTATEAFF
CDR3 length: 13
D gene: NA
clone size: NA
J gene: TRBJ1-1
V gene: TRBV5-6